The rows below give T cell receptor beta chains drawn from one sample of a study of blood T cells in healthy people across ages. One entry per CDR3 protein results from TCRdb running MiXCR on the 5' RACE reads. The sample has roughly 860,000 distinct CDR3 sequences, less than 80% seen once; the top ten hold around a quarter. Input material: blood. The source is a young man in good health. Each CDR3 is given with its conserved first and last residue. A D gene is named only where the DNA matches it firmly. The size of a clone is reported for some rows only, either as once, few or many, or as a class for expanded clones.

v_call,d_call,j_call,clone_size,cdr3_nt,cdr3_aa
TRBV7-9,TRBD1,TRBJ2-3,few,TGTGCCAGCAGCTCGGGACAGGGAGTAGGTACGCAGTATTTT,CASSSGQGVGTQYF
TRBV10-3,TRBD1,TRBJ2-1,.,TGTGCCATCAGTGAGTCGACCGGGACAGGGTTCTACAATGAGCAGTTCTTC,CAISESTGTGFYNEQFF
TRBV20-1,.,TRBJ1-4,.,TGCAGTGCTAGTGGCGGTGAAAAACTGTTTTTT,CSASGGEKLFF
TRBV7-2,.,TRBJ2-1,.,TGTGCCAGCAGCCTGGTATCCGGGACACCCAGATACAATGAGCAGTTCTTC,CASSLVSGTPRYNEQFF
TRBV4-2,TRBD2,TRBJ2-5,.,TGTGCCAGCAGCCAAGCCGGGCGGGAGGGGCAAGAGACCCAGTACTTC,CASSQAGREGQETQYF
TRBV28,TRBD2,TRBJ2-5,.,TGTGCCAGCAGTCCCCTAGCGGACCAAGAGACCCAGTACTTC,CASSPLADQETQYF
TRBV7-3,TRBD2,TRBJ2-1,.,TGTGCCAGCGGGGGGGGGAATGACAATGAGCAGTTCTTC,CASGGGNDNEQFF
TRBV6-2/TRBV6-3,TRBD1,TRBJ2-2,.,TGTGCCAGTTGCCGAGGGGGCCACGGGGAGCTGTTTTTT,CASCRGGHGELFF
TRBV30,.,TRBJ2-5,once,TGTGCCTGGAGTGTCCGGGAGACCCAGTACTTC,CAWSVRETQYF
TRBV12-3/TRBV12-4,.,TRBJ2-5,once,TGTGCCAGCAGTGTTGGACGGTTCCAAGAGACCCAGTACTTC,CASSVGRFQETQYF
TRBV20-1,.,TRBJ2-7,.,TGCAGTGCCGATCTGGGACGGCGCAATGAGCAGTACTTC,CSADLGRRNEQYF
TRBV11-2,TRBD1,TRBJ2-5,few,TGTGCCAGCAGCTTAAGTATGGACAGGACACAGCAGTACTTC,CASSLSMDRTQQYF
TRBV10-3,.,TRBJ2-3,.,TGTGCCACCCATCGGGGGATCAGCACAGATACGCAGTATTTT,CATHRGISTDTQYF
TRBV20-1,TRBD1,TRBJ2-7,.,TGCAGTGCCCCACCCATCAGGGGGCCTAGCTCCTACGAGCAGTACTTC,CSAPPIRGPSSYEQYF
TRBV10-3,TRBD1,TRBJ2-5,.,TGTGCCATCAGTGAAGGGGGCGGAGAGACCCAGTACTTC,CAISEGGGETQYF
TRBV20-1,TRBD1,TRBJ2-7,.,TGCAGTGCTAGCCTGGGACAGGGGCCCTGGGAGCAGTACTTC,CSASLGQGPWEQYF
TRBV5-1,TRBD1,TRBJ1-5,.,TGCGCCAGCAGCCCAGGAAGGGGACAGGCAGGAAATCAGCCCCAGCATTTT,CASSPGRGQAGNQPQHF
TRBV6-2/TRBV6-3,.,TRBJ2-1,.,TGTGCCAGCACCCCCCAGGGGAGCTCCTACAATGAGCAGTTCTTC,CASTPQGSSYNEQFF
TRBV5-6,.,TRBJ2-5,.,TGTGCCAGCAGCTCCCACAGCCAAGAGACCCAGTACTTC,CASSSHSQETQYF
TRBV20-1,.,TRBJ2-4,once,TGCAGTGCTACAAACCCGGTACGGGGTTTGAAGGACATTCAGTACTTC,CSATNPVRGLKDIQYF
TRBV14,TRBD1,TRBJ1-2,.,TGTGCCAGCAGCCAACCTCAGGGGGCCAATTATGGCTACACCTTC,CASSQPQGANYGYTF
TRBV20-1,.,TRBJ2-3,.,TGCAGTGTCCCCTATGAGCAGTATTTT,CSVPYEQYF
TRBV20-1,TRBD2,TRBJ2-3,.,TGCAGTGTGGACGGGGGGGAATCCACAGATACGCAGTATTTT,CSVDGGESTDTQYF
TRBV15,.,TRBJ2-7,.,TGTGCCACCAGCAGACAGGGAAGCTCCTACGAGCAGTACTTC,CATSRQGSSYEQYF
TRBV11-2,TRBD1,TRBJ2-7,.,TGTGCCAGCAGCCGTATTGGGACAGGGCACGAGCAGTACTTC,CASSRIGTGHEQYF
TRBV10-3,.,TRBJ2-7,.,TGTGCCATCAGTCGGGGGATCTCCTACGAGCAGTACTTC,CAISRGISYEQYF
TRBV6-5,.,TRBJ1-1,.,TGTGCCAGCAGTGACGGGGGGATGAACACTGAAGCTTTCTTT,CASSDGGMNTEAFF
TRBV15,.,TRBJ2-1,.,TGTGCCACCAGCAGAGAGGGTGGCAGGGCGCGGTACAATGAGCAGTTCTTC,CATSREGGRARYNEQFF
TRBV4-1,TRBD1,TRBJ2-5,.,TGCGCCAGCAGCCAAGAACGACAGGGGTTCGAGACCCAGTACTTC,CASSQERQGFETQYF
TRBV27,.,TRBJ2-4,once,TGTGCCAGCAGTTTTGGCCAGTTATCTGCGCAGTACTTC,CASSFGQLSAQYF
TRBV7-9,TRBD1,TRBJ2-7,.,TGTGCCAGCAGCCAAGTCCCCGGACAGGGTAAATACGAGCAGTACTTC,CASSQVPGQGKYEQYF
TRBV7-2,.,TRBJ2-1,.,TGTGCCAGCAGCTTATACATTATCCTGAGCTCCTACAATGAGCAGTTCTTC,CASSLYIILSSYNEQFF
TRBV20-1,TRBD2,TRBJ2-1,.,TGCAGTGCTACGATCGGACTAGCCAAGAATGAGCAGTTCTTC,CSATIGLAKNEQFF
TRBV30,TRBD2,TRBJ2-1,.,TGTGCCTGGAGCGCCGGGACTAGCGGGGCAGATGAGCAGTTCTTC,CAWSAGTSGADEQFF
TRBV3-1,TRBD1,TRBJ1-2,few,TGCGCCAGCAGCCCCGGGACAGAGGGCTATGGCTACACCTTC,CASSPGTEGYGYTF
TRBV27,.,TRBJ1-1,.,TGTGCCAGCAGTGACCCGGGAGATGAAGCTTTCTTT,CASSDPGDEAFF
TRBV6-1,.,TRBJ2-7,.,TGTGCCAGCAGGGACAGCTTTTCCGAGCAGTACTTC,CASRDSFSEQYF
TRBV9,TRBD1,TRBJ2-7,few,TGTGCCAGCAGCGCCTCCGGGACAGATTACGAGCAGTACTTC,CASSASGTDYEQYF
TRBV12-3/TRBV12-4,TRBD2,TRBJ2-4,.,TGTGCCAGCAGTTTCGGGGGGACGGGTAACATTCAGTACTTC,CASSFGGTGNIQYF
TRBV20-1,TRBD2,TRBJ2-3,few,TGCAGTGCTATAGCGGGGGGGCGGACAGATACGCAGTATTTT,CSAIAGGRTDTQYF
TRBV7-8,.,TRBJ2-7,.,TGTGCCAGCACCTCCTGGTACGAGCAGTACTTC,CASTSWYEQYF
TRBV5-1,TRBD1,TRBJ1-4,.,TGCGCCAGCAGCCTACTACAGGGGGCGAGTGAAGAACTGTTTTTT,CASSLLQGASEELFF
TRBV11-1,TRBD1,TRBJ2-2,.,TGTGCCAGCAGGGCCTTCCGGGACAGGGTTTCCGGGGAGCTGTTTTTT,CASRAFRDRVSGELFF
TRBV15,.,TRBJ1-5,.,TGTGCCACCAGCAGAGATAAGGAGGGGAGTCAGCCCCAGCATTTT,CATSRDKEGSQPQHF
TRBV7-2,.,TRBJ2-1,.,TGTGCCAGCAGCCTCGGAATGGCGGTTGGCAATGAGCAGTTCTTC,CASSLGMAVGNEQFF
TRBV7-2,TRBD1,TRBJ1-2,few,TGTGCCAGCAGCTCAGTCGGACAGGGGGCTGGTGGCTACACCTTC,CASSSVGQGAGGYTF
TRBV7-9,.,TRBJ1-2,.,TGTGCCAGCAGCCTAGGCCCGGGGGGTTATGGCTACACCTTC,CASSLGPGGYGYTF
TRBV5-1,.,TRBJ2-3,.,TGCGCCAGCAGGGCGGGGGCTCTTAACACAGATACGCAGTATTTT,CASRAGALNTDTQYF